This TCR beta chain was captured by sequencing in a study of chemoradiotherapy in HPV16-positive cancers. Study as a whole: Two HPV16-positive patients' cells yielded candidate HPV-specific clones and common motifs.

This CDR3 has 14 residues. CDR1 SNHLY and CDR2 FYNNEI come from the germline V gene. J was trimmed by 8 bases and V by 7 bases; bases with no gene match: 8. The repertoire was sequenced with immunoSEQ multiplex PCR; TCRdb's copy has only in-frame clones and lacks some. The sample carries some 70,000 clones, roughly 90% recorded once. This chain uses TRBV2 with TRBJ2-2; 9 bases agree with TRBD2. Sequencing used blood, obtained from a patient who underwent chemoradiotherapy. The sequence was obtained from a human donor with HPV-associated anogenital cancer. Here the CDR3 reads CASKASGMWGELFF. The CDR3 DNA reads as TGTGCCAGCAAGGCTAGCGGGATGTGGGGGGAGCTGTTTTTT.